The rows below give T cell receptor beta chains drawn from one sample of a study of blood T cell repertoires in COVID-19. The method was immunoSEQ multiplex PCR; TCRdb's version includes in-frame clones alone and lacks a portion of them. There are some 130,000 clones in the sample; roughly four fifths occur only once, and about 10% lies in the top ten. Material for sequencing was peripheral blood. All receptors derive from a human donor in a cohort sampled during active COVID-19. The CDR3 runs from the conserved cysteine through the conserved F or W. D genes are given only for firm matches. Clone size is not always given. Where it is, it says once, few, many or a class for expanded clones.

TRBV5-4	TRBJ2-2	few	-	TGTGCCAGCAGCTTGACAGCCAACACCGGGGAGCTGTTTTTT	CASSLTANTGELFF
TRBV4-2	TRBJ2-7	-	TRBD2	TGTGCCAGCAGCCATGGACTAGCGGGGGGCGCCTACGAGCAGTACTTC	CASSHGLAGGAYEQYF
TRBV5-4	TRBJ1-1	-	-	TGTGCCAGCAGCTTGGGGTCAGGGGCGAACACTGAAGCTTTCTTT	CASSLGSGANTEAFF
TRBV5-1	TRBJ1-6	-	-	TGCGCCAGCAGCATCCGGGACACCAGTTCACCCCTCCACTTT	CASSIRDTSSPLHF
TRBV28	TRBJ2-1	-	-	TGTGCCAGCAGTCCCCCCGGGACAACCTTTTACAATGAGCAGTTCTTC	CASSPPGTTFYNEQFF
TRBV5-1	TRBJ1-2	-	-	TGCGCCAGCAGCTCGGACGGACAGCCGAGTAAATCTGGCTACACCTTC	CASSSDGQPSKSGYTF
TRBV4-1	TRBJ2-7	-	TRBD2	TGCGCCAGCAGCCCTAGCGGGGAGTACGAGCAGTACTTC	CASSPSGEYEQYF
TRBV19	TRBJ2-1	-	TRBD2	TGTGCCAGTAGTATGGTGCGGGGGGGCCTGAGGTCCTACAATGAGCAGTTCTTC	CASSMVRGGLRSYNEQFF
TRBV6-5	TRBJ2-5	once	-	TGTGCCAGCAGACCCACAGGGCGTCGAGAGACCCAGTACTTC	CASRPTGRRETQYF
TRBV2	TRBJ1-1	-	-	TGTGCCAGCAGTGCGGGCAGGGGAAAAAGAATGAACACTGAAGCTTTCTTT	CASSAGRGKRMNTEAFF
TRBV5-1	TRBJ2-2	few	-	TGCGCCAGCAGCTTGGCTCTAACCACCGGGGAGCTGTTTTTT	CASSLALTTGELFF
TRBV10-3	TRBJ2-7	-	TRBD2	TGTGCCATCAGTGAGTCGAGGACTAGCTCCTACGAGCAGTACTTC	CAISESRTSSYEQYF
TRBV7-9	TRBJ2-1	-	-	TGTGCCAGCAGCCCCAGCGCAGGGCGAGGTCCATACAATGAGCAGTTCTTC	CASSPSAGRGPYNEQFF
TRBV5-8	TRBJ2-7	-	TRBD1	TGTGCCAGCAGCACGGGACAGAGAACGACAAGCTCCTACGAGCAGTACTTC	CASSTGQRTTSSYEQYF
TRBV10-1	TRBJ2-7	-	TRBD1	TGCGCCAGCAGTGAGTCCGGGACAGGGGGTTACGAGCAGTACTTC	CASSESGTGGYEQYF
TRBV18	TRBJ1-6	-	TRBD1	TGTGCCAGCTCCCGGGACAGAGACAATTCACCCCTCCACTTT	CASSRDRDNSPLHF
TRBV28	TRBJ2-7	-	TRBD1	TGTGCCAGCAGTTTCTATTGGGGACAGGAGAGATACGAGCAGTACTTC	CASSFYWGQERYEQYF
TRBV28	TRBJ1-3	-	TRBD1	TGTGCCAGCAGTTTACGGGACAGGGGTAGAAACACCATATATTTT	CASSLRDRGRNTIYF
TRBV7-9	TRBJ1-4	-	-	TGTGCCAGCAGCTTAGCGGCAGGGAACTATAATGAAAAACTGTTTTTT	CASSLAAGNYNEKLFF
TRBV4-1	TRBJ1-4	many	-	TGCGCCAGCAGCCAAGAAGGGAGGGGACGAGAAAAACTGTTTTTT	CASSQEGRGREKLFF
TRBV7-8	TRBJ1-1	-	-	TGTGCCAGCAGCTTAGCCCAGAACACTGAAGCTTTCTTT	CASSLAQNTEAFF
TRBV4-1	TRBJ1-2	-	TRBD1	TGCGCCAGCAGCCCGGACAGGGGGAAAGGCTACACCTTC	CASSPDRGKGYTF
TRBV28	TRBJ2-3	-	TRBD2	TGTGCCAGCAGTCCGTCACTAGCGGGGCTCACAGATACGCAGTATTTT	CASSPSLAGLTDTQYF
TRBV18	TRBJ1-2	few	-	TGTGCCAGCTCACCACCGGGTGAGGGATTCTATGGCTACACCTTC	CASSPPGEGFYGYTF
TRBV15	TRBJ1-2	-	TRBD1	TGTGCCACCAGCATAACAGGACAGGGTCCCTATGGCTACACCTTC	CATSITGQGPYGYTF
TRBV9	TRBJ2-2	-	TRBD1	TGTGCCAGCAGCGCCTGGACAGGGGACACCGGGGAGCTGTTTTTT	CASSAWTGDTGELFF
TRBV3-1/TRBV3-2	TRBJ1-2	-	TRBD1	TGTGCCAGCAGCCGACAGGGAGAAGTGGAAGGCTACACCTTC	CASSRQGEVEGYTF
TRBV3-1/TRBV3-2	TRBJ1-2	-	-	TGTGCCAGCAGCCAAGGAGGTTCTAACTATGGCTACACCTTC	CASSQGGSNYGYTF
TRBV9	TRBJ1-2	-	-	TGTGCCAGCAGCGACACAGGGTATGGCTACACCTTC	CASSDTGYGYTF
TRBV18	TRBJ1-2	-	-	TGTGCCAGCTCACCTAACCGCCCCAGTGATGGCTACACCTTC	CASSPNRPSDGYTF
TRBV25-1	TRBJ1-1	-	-	TGTGCCAGCAGTGTTGGTAGCACTGAAGCTTTCTTT	CASSVGSTEAFF
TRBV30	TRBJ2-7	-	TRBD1	TGTGCCTGGAGTGCTGGACAGGGCTACGAGCAGTACTTC	CAWSAGQGYEQYF
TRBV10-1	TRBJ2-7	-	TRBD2	TGCGCCAGCAGTGGAACTAGCGGGGGCTACGAGCAGTACTTC	CASSGTSGGYEQYF
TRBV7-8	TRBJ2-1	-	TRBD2	TGTGCCAGCAGCAAACGCGGGGGACTATACAATGAGCAGTTCTTC	CASSKRGGLYNEQFF
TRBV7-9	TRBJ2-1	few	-	TGTGCCAGCAGCATCGGGCGGGCCCAGGGGAATGAGCAGTTCTTC	CASSIGRAQGNEQFF
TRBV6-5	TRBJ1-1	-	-	TGTGCCAGCAGTTTTTCCGGGACTGGAGCTGAAGCTTTCTTT	CASSFSGTGAEAFF
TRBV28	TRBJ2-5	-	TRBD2	TGTGCCAGCAGCCCACGAGGACTAGCGGGGGGGGAGCAAGAGACCCAGTACTTC	CASSPRGLAGGEQETQYF
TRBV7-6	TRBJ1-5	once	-	TGTGCCAGCAGCCCGGACAGTAATCAGCCCCAGCATTTT	CASSPDSNQPQHF
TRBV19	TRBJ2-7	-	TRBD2	TGTGCCAGTCAACGGGGGCTAGCGGGCTACGAGCAGTACTTC	CASQRGLAGYEQYF
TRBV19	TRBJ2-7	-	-	TGTGCCAGTAGTAAGCCAGGAAGTGCGCGCGAGCAGTACTTC	CASSKPGSAREQYF
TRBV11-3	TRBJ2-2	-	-	TGTGCCAGCAGCCGTGAGGCCGGGGAGCTGTTTTTT	CASSREAGELFF
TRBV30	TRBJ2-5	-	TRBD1	TGTGCCTGGAATGAAGGGACAGGGCAAGAGACCCAGTACTTC	CAWNEGTGQETQYF
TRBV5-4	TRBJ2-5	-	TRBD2	TGTGCCAGCAGCTGGAAGCGGGGTGGGGAGACCCAGTACTTC	CASSWKRGGETQYF
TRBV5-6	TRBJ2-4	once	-	TGTGCCAGCAGCTTGACCGGGGTAGACATTCAGTACTTC	CASSLTGVDIQYF
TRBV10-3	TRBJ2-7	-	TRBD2	TGTGCCATCTCTGCGGGACTACAGGCTTACGAGCAGTACTTC	CAISAGLQAYEQYF
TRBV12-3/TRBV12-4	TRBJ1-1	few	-	TGTGCCAGCAGTTTCGGGGGTAGAGCTTTCTTT	CASSFGGRAFF
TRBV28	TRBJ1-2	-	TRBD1	TGTGCCAGCAGTTCCCAGGGGGCGCGAGACTATGGCTACACCTTC	CASSSQGARDYGYTF
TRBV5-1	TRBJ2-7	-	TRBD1	TGCGCCAGCAGCTGGGGGACAGGGCTCAACTCCTACGAGCAGTACTTC	CASSWGTGLNSYEQYF
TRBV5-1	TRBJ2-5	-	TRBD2	TGCGCCAGCAGCTTAGCGGGGGGGAAAGAGACCCAGTACTTC	CASSLAGGKETQYF
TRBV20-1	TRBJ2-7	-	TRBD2	TGCAGTGCTAGTAGCGGGGGGGCCTCCTACGAGCAGTACTTC	CSASSGGASYEQYF
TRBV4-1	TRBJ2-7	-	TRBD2	TGCGCCAGCAGCCAAGATGAGCGGGGGGGCCTCGACGAGCAGTACTTC	CASSQDERGGLDEQYF
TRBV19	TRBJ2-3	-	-	TGTGCCAGTAGTTTCCGTAGAGATACGCAGTATTTT	CASSFRRDTQYF
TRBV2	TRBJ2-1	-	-	TGTGCCAGCACCCGATTGGGGAGCTCCTACAATGAGCAGTTCTTC	CASTRLGSSYNEQFF
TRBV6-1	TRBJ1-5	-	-	TGTGCCAGCAGTGAACGCCAGTATCAGCCCCAGCATTTT	CASSERQYQPQHF
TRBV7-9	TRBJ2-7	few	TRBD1	TGTGCCAGCAGCCCTAGGGACAGGGTGGACTACGAGCAGTACTTC	CASSPRDRVDYEQYF
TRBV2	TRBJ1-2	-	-	TGTGCCAGCAGTGTGACACCGTACTATGGCTACACCTTC	CASSVTPYYGYTF
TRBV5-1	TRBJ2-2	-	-	TGCGCCAGCAGCTTGCCTGGGGCAGCGAACACCGGGGAGCTGTTTTTT	CASSLPGAANTGELFF
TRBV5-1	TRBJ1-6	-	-	TGCGCCAGCAGCGGTGGTGGCGGCAGCGACTTCTATAATTCACCCCTCCACTTT	CASSGGGGSDFYNSPLHF
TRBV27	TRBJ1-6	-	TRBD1	TGTGCCAGCAGTGGGACAGTGAATAATTCACCCCTCCACTTT	CASSGTVNNSPLHF
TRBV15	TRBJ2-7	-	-	TGTGCCACCAGCAGCAGTCATGACGAGCAGTACTTC	CATSSSHDEQYF